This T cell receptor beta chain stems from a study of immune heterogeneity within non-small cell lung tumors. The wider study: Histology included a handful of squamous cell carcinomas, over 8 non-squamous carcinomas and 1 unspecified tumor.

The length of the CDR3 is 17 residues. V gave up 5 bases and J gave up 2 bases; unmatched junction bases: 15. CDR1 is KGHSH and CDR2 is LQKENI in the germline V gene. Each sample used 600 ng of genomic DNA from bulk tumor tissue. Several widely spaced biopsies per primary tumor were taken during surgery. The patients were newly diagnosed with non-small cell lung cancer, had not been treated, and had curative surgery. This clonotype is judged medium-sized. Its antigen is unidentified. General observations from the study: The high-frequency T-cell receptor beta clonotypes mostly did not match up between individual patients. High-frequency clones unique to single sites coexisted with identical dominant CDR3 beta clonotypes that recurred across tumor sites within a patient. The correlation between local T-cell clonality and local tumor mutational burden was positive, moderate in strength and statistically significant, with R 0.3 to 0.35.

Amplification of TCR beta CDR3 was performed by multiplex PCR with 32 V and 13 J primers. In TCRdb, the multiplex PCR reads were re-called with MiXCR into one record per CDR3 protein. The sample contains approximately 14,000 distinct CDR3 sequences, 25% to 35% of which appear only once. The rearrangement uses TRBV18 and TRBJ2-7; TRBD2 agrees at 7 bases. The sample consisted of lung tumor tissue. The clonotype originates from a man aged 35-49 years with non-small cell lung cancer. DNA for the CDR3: TGTGCCAGCTCAGGGGAAAAAAGCGGGACGCGACCCTACGAGCAGTACTTC. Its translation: CASSGEKSGTRPYEQYF.